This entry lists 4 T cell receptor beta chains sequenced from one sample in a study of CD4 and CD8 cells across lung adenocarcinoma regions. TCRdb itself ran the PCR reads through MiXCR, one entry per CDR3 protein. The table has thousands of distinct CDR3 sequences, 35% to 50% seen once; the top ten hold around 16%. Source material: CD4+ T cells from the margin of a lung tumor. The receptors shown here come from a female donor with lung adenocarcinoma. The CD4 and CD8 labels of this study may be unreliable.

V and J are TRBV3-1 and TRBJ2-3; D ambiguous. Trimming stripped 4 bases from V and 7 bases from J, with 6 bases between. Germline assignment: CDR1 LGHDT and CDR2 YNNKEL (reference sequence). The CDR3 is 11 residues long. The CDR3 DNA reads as TGTGCCAGCAGCCTTCGCAATACGCAGTATTTT. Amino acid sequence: CASSLRNTQYF.

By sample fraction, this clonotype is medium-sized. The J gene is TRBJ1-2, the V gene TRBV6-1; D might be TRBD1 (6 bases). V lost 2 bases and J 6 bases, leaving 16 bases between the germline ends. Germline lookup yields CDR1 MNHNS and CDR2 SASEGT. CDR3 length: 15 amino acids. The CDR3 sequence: CASSETYREGHGYTF. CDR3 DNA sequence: TGTGCCAGCAGTGAAACTTACAGGGAGGGGCATGGCTACACCTTC.

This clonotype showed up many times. The CDR3 is CASSSSGTSRTGELFF. DNA of the CDR3: TGTGCCAGCAGTTCTTCCGGGACAAGCAGGACCGGGGAGCTGTTTTTT. The J gene is TRBJ2-2, the V gene TRBV27; tentatively, D is TRBD1 (6 bases). V was trimmed by 4 bases and J by 5 bases, leaving 17 bases between them. This CDR3 contains 16 residues. The germline V gene encodes CDR1 MNHEY and CDR2 SMNVEV (reference sequence).

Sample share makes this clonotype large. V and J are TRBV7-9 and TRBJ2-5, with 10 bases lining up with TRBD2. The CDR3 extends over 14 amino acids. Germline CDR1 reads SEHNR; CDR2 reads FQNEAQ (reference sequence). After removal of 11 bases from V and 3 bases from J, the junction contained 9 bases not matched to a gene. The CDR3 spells CAVSSGRAKETQYF. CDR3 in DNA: TGTGCCGTCTCTAGCGGGAGAGCAAAAGAGACCCAGTACTTC.